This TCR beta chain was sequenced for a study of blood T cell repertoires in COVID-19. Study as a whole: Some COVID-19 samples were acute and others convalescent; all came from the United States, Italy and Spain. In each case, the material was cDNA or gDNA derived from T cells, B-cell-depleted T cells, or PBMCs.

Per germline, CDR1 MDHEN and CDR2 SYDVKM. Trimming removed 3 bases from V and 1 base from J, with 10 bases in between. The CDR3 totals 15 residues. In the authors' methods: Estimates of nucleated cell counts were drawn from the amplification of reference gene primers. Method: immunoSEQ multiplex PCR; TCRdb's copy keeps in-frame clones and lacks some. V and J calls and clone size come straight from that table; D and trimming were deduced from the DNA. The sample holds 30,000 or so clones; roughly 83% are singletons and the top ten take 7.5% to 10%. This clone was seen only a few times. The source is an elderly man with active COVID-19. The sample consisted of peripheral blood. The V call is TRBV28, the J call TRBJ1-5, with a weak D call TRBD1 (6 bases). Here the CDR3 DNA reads TGTGCCAGCAGTTTGTTCAGGGGAAGCAATCAGCCCCAGCATTTT. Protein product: CASSLFRGSNQPQHF.